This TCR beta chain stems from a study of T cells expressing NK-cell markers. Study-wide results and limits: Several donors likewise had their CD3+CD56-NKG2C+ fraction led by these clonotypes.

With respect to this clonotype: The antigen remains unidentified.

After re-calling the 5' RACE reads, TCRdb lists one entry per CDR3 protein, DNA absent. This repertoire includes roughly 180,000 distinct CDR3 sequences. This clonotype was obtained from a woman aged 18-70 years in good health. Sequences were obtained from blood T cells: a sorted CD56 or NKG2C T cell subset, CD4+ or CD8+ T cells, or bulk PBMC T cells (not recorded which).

The CDR3 sequence: CASSHRTGGVGETQYF. This chain joins TRBV9 and TRBJ2-5; the TRBD1 assignment by TCRdb is unverifiable without DNA. In germline, CDR1 is SGDLS, CDR2 YYNGEE. The CDR3 runs 16 residues.